Here is one T cell receptor beta chain with its context. This sample is drawn from a study of shared T cell receptors in the human thymus. The V and J ends lost 3 bases and 1 base respectively, with 9 bases between them. Germline CDR1 MNHEY, CDR2 SMNVEV (reference sequence). The CDR3 runs to 14 residues. Method: immunoSEQ multiplex PCR; TCRdb's copy keeps in-frame clones and lacks some. This sample has under 850,000 clones, with 88% found just once. This sample also appeared in a second study, on human thymus T cells. In that study: Immunologically healthy infants in Finland undergoing congenital heart defect surgery were the donors. The thymus was resected at corrective cardiac surgery. Overlap was high between thymic repertoires from unrelated individuals, as reported in related research.

The rearrangement joins TRBV27 to TRBJ1-1, with no clear D. The sequence derives from a boy less than two years old with a congenital heart defect. Material: thymocytes. The CDR3: CASSLAQTNTEAFF. The CDR3 DNA reads as TGTGCCAGCAGTTTGGCCCAAACGAACACTGAAGCTTTCTTT.